The entry that follows covers one TCR beta chain sequence. This sample is drawn from a study of tissue T cells after allogeneic stem cell transplantation. Germline loops: CDR1 SQVTM, CDR2 ANQGSEA. The CDR3 has 15 amino acids. Germline trimming cut 4 bases from V and 2 bases from J; bases unmatched to any gene: 6. TCRdb's table, derived via immunoSEQ multiplex PCR, lists solely in-frame clones and lacks some. This sample has under 4,500 clones, with roughly 66% found just once. The chain is built from TRBV29-1 and TRBJ2-3; 10 nucleotides agree with TRBD2. The TCR sequence derives from a male donor older than 55 with lung cancer. The sequences come from left colon tissue, collected at autopsy. Here the CDR3 reads CSVVLAGGPTDTQYF. The CDR3 region has the DNA TGCAGCGTTGTTTTAGCGGGGGGTCCCACAGATACGCAGTATTTT.